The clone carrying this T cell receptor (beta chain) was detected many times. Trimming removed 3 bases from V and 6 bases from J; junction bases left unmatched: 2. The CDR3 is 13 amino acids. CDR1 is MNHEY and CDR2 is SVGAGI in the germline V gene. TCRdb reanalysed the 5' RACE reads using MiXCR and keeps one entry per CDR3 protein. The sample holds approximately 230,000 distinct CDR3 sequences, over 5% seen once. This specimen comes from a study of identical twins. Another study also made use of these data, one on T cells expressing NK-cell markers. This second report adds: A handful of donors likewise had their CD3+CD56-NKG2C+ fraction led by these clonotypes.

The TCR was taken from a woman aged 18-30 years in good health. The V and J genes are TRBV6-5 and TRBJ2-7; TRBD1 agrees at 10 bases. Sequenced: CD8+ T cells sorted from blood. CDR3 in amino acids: CASSYGTGVEQYF. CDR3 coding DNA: TGTGCCAGCAGTTATGGGACAGGGGTCGAGCAGTACTTC.